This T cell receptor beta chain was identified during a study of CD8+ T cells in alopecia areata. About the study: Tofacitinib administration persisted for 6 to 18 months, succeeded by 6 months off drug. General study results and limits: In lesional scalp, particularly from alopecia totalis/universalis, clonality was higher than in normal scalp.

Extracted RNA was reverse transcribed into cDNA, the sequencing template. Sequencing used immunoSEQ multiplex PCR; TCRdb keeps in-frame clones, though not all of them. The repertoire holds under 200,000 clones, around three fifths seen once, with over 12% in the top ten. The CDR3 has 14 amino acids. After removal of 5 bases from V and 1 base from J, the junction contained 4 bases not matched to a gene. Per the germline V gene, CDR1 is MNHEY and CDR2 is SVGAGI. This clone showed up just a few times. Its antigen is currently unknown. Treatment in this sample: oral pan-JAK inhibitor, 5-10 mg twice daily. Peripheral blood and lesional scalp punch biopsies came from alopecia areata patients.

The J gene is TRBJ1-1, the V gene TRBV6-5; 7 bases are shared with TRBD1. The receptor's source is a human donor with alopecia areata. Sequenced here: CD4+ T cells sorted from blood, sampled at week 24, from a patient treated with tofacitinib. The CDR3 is CASSVDRANTEAFF. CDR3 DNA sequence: TGTGCCAGCAGTGTCGACAGGGCGAACACTGAAGCTTTCTTT.